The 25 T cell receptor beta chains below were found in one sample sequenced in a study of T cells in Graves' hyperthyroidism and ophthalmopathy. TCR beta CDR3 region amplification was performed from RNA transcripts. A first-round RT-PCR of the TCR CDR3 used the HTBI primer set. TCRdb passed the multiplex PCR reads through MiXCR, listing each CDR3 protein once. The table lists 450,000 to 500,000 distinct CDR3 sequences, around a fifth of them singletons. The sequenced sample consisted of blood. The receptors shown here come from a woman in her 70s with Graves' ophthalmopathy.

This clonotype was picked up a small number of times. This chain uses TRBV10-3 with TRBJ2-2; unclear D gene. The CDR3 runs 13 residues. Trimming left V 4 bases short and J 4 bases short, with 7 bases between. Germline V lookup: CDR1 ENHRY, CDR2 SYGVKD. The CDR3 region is CAISGLATGELFF. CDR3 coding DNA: TGTGCCATCAGTGGGCTCGCCACCGGGGAGCTGTTTTTT.

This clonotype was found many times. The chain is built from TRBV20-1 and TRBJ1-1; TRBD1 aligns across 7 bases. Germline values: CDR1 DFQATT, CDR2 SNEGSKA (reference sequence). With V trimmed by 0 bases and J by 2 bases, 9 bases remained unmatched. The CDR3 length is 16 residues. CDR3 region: CSAREASGTVNTEAFF. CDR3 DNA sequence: TGCAGTGCTAGAGAGGCCTCCGGGACAGTAAACACTGAAGCTTTCTTT.

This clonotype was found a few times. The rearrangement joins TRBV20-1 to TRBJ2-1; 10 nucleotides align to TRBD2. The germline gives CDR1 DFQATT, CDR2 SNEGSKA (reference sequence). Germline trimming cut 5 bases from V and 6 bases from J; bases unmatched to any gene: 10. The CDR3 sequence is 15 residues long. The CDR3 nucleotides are TGCAGTGCTCCCAATCTAGCGGGAGTTGGCAATGAGCAGTTCTTC. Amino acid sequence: CSAPNLAGVGNEQFF.

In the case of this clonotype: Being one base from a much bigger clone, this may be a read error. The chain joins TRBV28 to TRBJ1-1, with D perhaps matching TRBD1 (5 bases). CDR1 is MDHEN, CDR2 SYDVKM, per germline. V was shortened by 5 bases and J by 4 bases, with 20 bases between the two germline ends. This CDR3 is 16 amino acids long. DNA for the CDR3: TGTGCCAGCAGTCCCCTCGGTTGGGGGATGAGCACTGAAGCTTTCTTT. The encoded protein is CASSPLGWGMSTEAFF.

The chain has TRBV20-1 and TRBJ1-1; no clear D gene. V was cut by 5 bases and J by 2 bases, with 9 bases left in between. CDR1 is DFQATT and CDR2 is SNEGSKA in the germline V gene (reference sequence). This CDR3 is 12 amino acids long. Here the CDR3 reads CSASVVNTEAFF. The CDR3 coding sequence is TGCAGTGCTTCGGTGGTAAACACTGAAGCTTTCTTT.

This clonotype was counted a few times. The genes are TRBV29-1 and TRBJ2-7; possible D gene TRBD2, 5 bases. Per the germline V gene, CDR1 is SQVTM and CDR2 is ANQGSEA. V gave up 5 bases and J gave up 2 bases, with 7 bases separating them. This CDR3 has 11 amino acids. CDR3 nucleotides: TGCAGCGTTATCGGGGCCTACGAGCAGTACTTC. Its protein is CSVIGAYEQYF.

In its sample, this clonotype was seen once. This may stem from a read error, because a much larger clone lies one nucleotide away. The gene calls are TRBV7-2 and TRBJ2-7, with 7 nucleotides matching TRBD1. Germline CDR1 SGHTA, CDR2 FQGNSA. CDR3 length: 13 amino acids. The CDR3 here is CASRPGRGYGQYF. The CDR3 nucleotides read TGTGCCAGCAGACCCGGCAGGGGGTACGGGCAGTACTTC.

The CDR3 coding sequence is TGTGCCATCAGCAGACAGGGGGCTGAGCAGTACTTC. As protein: CAISRQGAEQYF. The V call is TRBV10-3, the J call TRBJ2-7, with 10 bases aligning to TRBD1. This CDR3 has 12 amino acids. Germline V gene lookup returns CDR1 ENHRY and CDR2 SYGVKD. The J segment lost 7 bases and the V segment lost 6 bases, leaving 3 bases of the junction unmatched.

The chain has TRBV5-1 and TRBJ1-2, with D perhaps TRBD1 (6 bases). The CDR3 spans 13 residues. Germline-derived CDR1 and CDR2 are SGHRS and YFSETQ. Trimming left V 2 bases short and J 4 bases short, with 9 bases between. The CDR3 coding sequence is TGCGCCAGCAGCTTCGTCAGGGGCTATGGCTACACCTTC. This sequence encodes CASSFVRGYGYTF.

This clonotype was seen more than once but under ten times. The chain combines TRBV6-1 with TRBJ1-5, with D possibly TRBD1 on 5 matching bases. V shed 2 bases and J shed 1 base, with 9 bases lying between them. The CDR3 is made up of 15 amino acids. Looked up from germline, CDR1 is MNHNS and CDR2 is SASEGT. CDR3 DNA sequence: TGTGCCAGCAGTGAAACTGGGGGGAGCAATCAGCCCCAGCATTTT. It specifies CASSETGGSNQPQHF.

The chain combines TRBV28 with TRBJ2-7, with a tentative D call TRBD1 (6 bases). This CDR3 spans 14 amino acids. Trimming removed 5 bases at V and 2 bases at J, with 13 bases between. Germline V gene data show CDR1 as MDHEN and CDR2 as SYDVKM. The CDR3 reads CASSPDRFPYEQYF. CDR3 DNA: TGTGCCAGCAGTCCGGACAGATTCCCCTACGAGCAGTACTTC.

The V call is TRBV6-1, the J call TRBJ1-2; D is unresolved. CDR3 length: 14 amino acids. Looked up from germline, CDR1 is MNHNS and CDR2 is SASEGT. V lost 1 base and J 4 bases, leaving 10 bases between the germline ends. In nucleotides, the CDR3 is TGTGCCAGCAGTGAAGTTCGGTCAGCCTATGGCTACACCTTC. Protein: CASSEVRSAYGYTF.

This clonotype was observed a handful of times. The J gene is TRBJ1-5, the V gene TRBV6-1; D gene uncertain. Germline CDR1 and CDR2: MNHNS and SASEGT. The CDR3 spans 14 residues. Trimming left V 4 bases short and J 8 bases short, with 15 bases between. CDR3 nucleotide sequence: TGTGCCAGCAGTGTGGGTCAGAATGGGGAGCCCCAGCATTTT. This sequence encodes CASSVGQNGEPQHF.

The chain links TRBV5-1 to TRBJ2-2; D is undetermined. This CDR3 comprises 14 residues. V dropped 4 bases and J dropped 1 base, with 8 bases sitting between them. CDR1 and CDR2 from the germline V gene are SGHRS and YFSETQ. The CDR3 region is CASSPTMNTGELFF. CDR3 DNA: TGCGCCAGCAGCCCGACAATGAACACCGGGGAGCTGTTTTTT.

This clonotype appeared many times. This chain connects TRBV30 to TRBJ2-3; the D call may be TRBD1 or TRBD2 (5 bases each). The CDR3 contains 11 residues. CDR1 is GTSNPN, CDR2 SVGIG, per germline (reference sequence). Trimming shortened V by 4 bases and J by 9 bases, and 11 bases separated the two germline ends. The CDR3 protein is CAWTLGGTQYF. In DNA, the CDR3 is TGTGCCTGGACCCTTGGGGGAACGCAGTATTTT.

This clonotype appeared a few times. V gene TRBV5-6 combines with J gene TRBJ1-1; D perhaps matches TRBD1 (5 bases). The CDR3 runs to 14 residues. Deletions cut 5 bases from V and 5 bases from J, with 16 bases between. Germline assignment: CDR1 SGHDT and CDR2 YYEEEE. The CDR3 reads CASRPRVWGTEAFF. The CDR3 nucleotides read TGTGCCAGCAGACCCAGGGTCTGGGGGACTGAAGCTTTCTTT.

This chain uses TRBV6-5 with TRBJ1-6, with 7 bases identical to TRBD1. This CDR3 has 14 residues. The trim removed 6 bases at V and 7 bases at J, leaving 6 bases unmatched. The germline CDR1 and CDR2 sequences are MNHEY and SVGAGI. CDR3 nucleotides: TGTGCCAGCAGGTTAGGGACAGAGAATTCACCCCTCCACTTT. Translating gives CASRLGTENSPLHF.

The CDR3 nucleotides read TGTGCCAGCAGCCCCGGTTCTATAGGGTATGGCTACACCTTC. As protein: CASSPGSIGYGYTF. The chain links TRBV7-3 to TRBJ1-2; D is unclear. Germline V gene data show CDR1 as SGHTA and CDR2 as FQGTGA. V was pared by 5 bases and J by 5 bases, with 15 bases between. This CDR3 has 14 amino acids. Full variable domain (outside the CDR3, taken from reference TRBV7-3 and TRBJ1-2): GAGVSQTPSNKVTEKGKYVELRCDPISGHTALYWYRQSLGQGPEFLIYFQGTGAADDSGLPNDRFFAVRPEGSVSTLKIQRTERGDSAVYLCASSPGSIGYGYTFGSGTRLTVV.

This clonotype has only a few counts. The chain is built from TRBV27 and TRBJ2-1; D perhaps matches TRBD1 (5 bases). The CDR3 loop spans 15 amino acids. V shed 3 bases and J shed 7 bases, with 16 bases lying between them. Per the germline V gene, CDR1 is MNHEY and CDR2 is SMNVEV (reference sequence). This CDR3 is CASSFDRLSGNEQFF. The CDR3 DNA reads TGTGCCAGCAGTTTTGACAGACTTTCGGGTAATGAGCAGTTCTTC.

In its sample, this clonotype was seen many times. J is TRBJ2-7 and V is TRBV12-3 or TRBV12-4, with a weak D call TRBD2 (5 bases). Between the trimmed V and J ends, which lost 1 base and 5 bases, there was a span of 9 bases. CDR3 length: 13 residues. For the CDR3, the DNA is TGTGCCAGCAGTTTAGTCACTAGGGACGAGCAGTACTTC. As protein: CASSLVTRDEQYF.

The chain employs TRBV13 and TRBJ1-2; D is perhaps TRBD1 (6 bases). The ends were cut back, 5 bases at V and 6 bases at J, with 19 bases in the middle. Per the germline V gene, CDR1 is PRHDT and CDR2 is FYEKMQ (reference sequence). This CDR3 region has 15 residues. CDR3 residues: CASSKRTGDNHGYTF. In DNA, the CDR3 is TGTGCCAGCAGCAAAAGAACCGGGGACAACCATGGCTACACCTTC.

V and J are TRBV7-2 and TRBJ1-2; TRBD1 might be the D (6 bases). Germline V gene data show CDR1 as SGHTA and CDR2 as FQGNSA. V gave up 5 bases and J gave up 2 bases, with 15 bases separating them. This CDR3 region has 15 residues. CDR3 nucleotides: TGTGCCAGCAGCCAGGCTATTACAGGGAACTATGGCTACACCTTC. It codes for CASSQAITGNYGYTF.

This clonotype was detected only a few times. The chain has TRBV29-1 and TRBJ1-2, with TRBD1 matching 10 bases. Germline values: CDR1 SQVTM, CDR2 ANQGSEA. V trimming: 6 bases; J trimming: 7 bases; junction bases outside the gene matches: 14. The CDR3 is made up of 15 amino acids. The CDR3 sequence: CSVTDTGTGAAGYTF. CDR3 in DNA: TGCAGCGTGACAGATACCGGGACAGGGGCCGCTGGCTACACCTTC.

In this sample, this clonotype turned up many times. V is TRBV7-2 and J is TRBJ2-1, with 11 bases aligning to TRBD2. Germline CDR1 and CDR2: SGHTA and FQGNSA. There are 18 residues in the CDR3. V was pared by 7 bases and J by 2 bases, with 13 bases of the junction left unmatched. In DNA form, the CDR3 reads TGTGCCAGCACCCCCAAAGTAGCGGGAGGGCCACCCTACAATGAGCAGTTCTTC. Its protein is CASTPKVAGGPPYNEQFF.

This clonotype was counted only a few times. The CDR3 DNA reads as TGTGCCAGCAGTTTTTCCGGAAACATTCAGTACTTC. This translates into CASSFSGNIQYF. The V and J genes are TRBV12-3 or TRBV12-4 and TRBJ2-4; no reliable D call. The CDR3 is 12 residues long. Trimming cost V 3 bases and J 6 bases, with 6 bases left between them.